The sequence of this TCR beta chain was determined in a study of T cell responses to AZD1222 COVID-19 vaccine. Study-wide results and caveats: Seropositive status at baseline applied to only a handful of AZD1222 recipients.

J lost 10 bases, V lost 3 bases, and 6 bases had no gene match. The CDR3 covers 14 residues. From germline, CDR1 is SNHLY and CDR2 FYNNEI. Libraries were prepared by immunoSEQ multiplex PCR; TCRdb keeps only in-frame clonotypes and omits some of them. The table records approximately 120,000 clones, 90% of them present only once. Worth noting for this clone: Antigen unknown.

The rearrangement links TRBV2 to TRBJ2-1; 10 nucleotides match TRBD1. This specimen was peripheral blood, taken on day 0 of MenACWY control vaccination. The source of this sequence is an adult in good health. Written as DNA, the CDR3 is TGTGCCAGCAGTGATCGCCGGACAGGGGGAGAGCAGTTCTTC. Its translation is CASSDRRTGGEQFF.